Below are 30 T cell receptor beta chains sequenced from a single sample in a study of blood T cells in healthy people across ages. Together with a sample-barcoded 5' primer, a J-beta primer mix was included in a second PCR lasting about 6 to 12 cycles. TCRdb re-called the 5' RACE reads through MiXCR, storing one row per CDR3 protein. The sample lists around 990,000 distinct CDR3 sequences, 35% to 45% occurring once. The material sequenced was blood. Every receptor here comes from a man between 18 and 35 years old in good health.

This clonotype was detected only a few times. The rearrangement uses TRBV7-9 and TRBJ1-1; TRBD1 aligns across 7 bases. This CDR3 contains 14 residues. The J segment lost 4 bases and the V segment lost 5 bases, leaving 7 bases of the junction unmatched. The germline gives CDR1 SEHNR, CDR2 FQNEAQ (reference sequence). The CDR3 region is CASSRQGGGTEAFF. CDR3 sequence (DNA): TGTGCCAGCAGCCGCCAGGGGGGAGGCACTGAAGCTTTCTTT.

The CDR3 DNA sequence: TGTGCCAGCAGCTCGTCCTCAATTTACTATGGCTACACCTTC. Protein product: CASSSSSIYYGYTF. This chain uses TRBV7-8 with TRBJ1-2; D uncertain. V lost 4 bases to trimming and J lost 3 bases, with 12 bases between them. The CDR3 is made up of 14 amino acids. CDR1 and CDR2 from the germline V gene are SGHVS and FQNEAQ.

The rearrangement links TRBV6-2 or TRBV6-3 to TRBJ2-7; 8 bases agree with TRBD1. V dropped 5 bases and J dropped 5; count of bases not matched to a gene: 5. The CDR3 runs to 13 residues. Germline lookup yields CDR1 MNHEY and CDR2 SVGEGT. The CDR3 DNA is TGTGCCAGCAGTCATAGGACAGGGAACGAGCAGTACTTC. This codes for CASSHRTGNEQYF.

In this sample, this clonotype turned up once. The chain is built from TRBV10-3 and TRBJ2-5; D ambiguous. Germline V gene lookup returns CDR1 ENHRY and CDR2 SYGVKD. The CDR3 is 12 amino acids. V lost 7 bases and J lost 10, with 16 bases in between. The DNA of the CDR3 is TGTGCCATCACGGACCGCCTGGGGAACCAGTACTTC. It encodes CAITDRLGNQYF.

This clonotype has a handful of counts. The chain links TRBV6-2 or TRBV6-3 to TRBJ2-7; D gene unclear. V was cut by 8 bases and J by 4 bases, with 12 bases left in between. Germline V gene data show CDR1 as MNHEY and CDR2 as SVGEGT. CDR3 length: 12 amino acids. CDR3 sequence: CASANGVYEQYF. CDR3 DNA sequence: TGTGCCAGCGCCAATGGCGTATACGAGCAGTACTTC.

The rearrangement links TRBV29-1 to TRBJ1-1, with D perhaps matching TRBD1 (5 bases). Germline V gives CDR1 SQVTM, CDR2 ANQGSEA. Trimming pared 2 bases from V and 4 bases from J, leaving 8 bases between. The CDR3 totals 12 residues. In DNA, the CDR3 is TGCAGCGTTGAAAAGGGGTTCACTGAAGCTTTCTTT. Translated, it gives CSVEKGFTEAFF.

Concerning this clonotype: One end of the junction varies from germline; a read error may be responsible. The chain uses TRBV4-3 and TRBJ2-3; D may be TRBD2 (5 bases). CDR3 length: 16 amino acids. Germline V lookup: CDR1 LGHNA, CDR2 YSLEER. Here the CDR3 reads CASSQDQCSSTDMQYF. CDR3 coding DNA: TGCGCCAGCAGCCAAGATCAGTGTTCTAGCACAGATATGCAGTATTTT.

The chain links TRBV20-1 to TRBJ1-2; 10 bases align to TRBD1. Per the germline V gene, CDR1 is DFQATT and CDR2 is SNEGSKA (reference sequence). The CDR3 sequence is 16 residues long. Unmatched junction bases numbered 14, after V lost 3 bases and J lost 7 bases. CDR3 loop: CSASYSGQGTFGGYTF. CDR3 DNA: TGCAGTGCTAGTTACTCGGGACAGGGGACTTTCGGTGGCTACACCTTC.

This clonotype was counted between two and nine times. The V call is TRBV20-1, the J call TRBJ1-2, with TRBD1 as a possible D gene (6 bases). Germline CDR1 is DFQATT and CDR2 is SNEGSKA (reference sequence). V lost 5 bases and J lost 8, with 21 bases in between. The CDR3 has 14 amino acids. The CDR3 loop reads CSAFSPGAKKGYTF. The CDR3 DNA follows: TGCAGTGCTTTTTCACCAGGGGCAAAAAAAGGCTACACCTTC.

This clonotype was seen repeatedly, ten times or more. The V gene is TRBV15, the J gene TRBJ2-3, with D tentatively TRBD2 (5 bases). The CDR3 contains 15 residues. The germline V gene encodes CDR1 LNHNV and CDR2 YYDKDF (reference sequence). The V end lost 0 bases, the J end lost 3 bases, and 10 bases lay between the germline ends. The CDR3 nucleotides read TGTGCCACCAGCAGAGATCGGCTAGCAACAGATACGCAGTATTTT. Encoded protein: CATSRDRLATDTQYF.

V and J are TRBV20-1 and TRBJ2-5; D might be TRBD1 or TRBD2, each matching 5 bases. Germline V gene data show CDR1 as DFQATT and CDR2 as SNEGSKA (reference sequence). Trimming took off 1 base at V and 7 bases at J, with 16 bases between the two ends. This CDR3 is 14 amino acids long. This CDR3 reads CSARAEGTLRTQYF. The CDR3 bases are TGCAGTGCTAGAGCCGAAGGGACCCTACGGACCCAGTACTTC.

There are a few counts of this clonotype. The J gene is TRBJ1-2, the V gene TRBV6-4; D is perhaps TRBD1 (5 bases). In germline, CDR1 is MRHNA, CDR2 SNTAGT. V was cut by 5 bases and J by 0 bases, with 13 bases left in between. This CDR3 is built from 15 residues. The CDR3 bases are TGTGCCAGCAGTAAGACTACAGGAGCTAACTATGGCTACACCTTC. Translated, it gives CASSKTTGANYGYTF.

This chain links TRBV5-6 with TRBJ2-1, with 10 bases matching TRBD2. Per germline, CDR1 SGHDT and CDR2 YYEEEE. Trimming took 3 bases from V and 4 from J; bases not matched to a gene: 13. The CDR3 sequence is 18 residues long. CDR3: CASSSGGSGGLRYNEQFF. The CDR3 DNA sequence: TGTGCCAGCAGCTCTGGAGGTAGCGGGGGGTTAAGGTACAATGAGCAGTTCTTC.

This clonotype was found a few times. V usage is TRBV6-2 or TRBV6-3 and J usage is TRBJ2-1, with no clear D. The DNA end is more similar to TRBJ2-7, so the J call may be wrong. The CDR3 length is 15 residues. Germline loops: CDR1 MNHEY, CDR2 SVGEGT. The CDR3 loop is CASSYRLSSYNEQYF. The CDR3 nucleotides read TGTGCCAGCAGTTACAGACTGAGCTCCTACAATGAGCAGTACTTC.

The V gene is TRBV12-3 or TRBV12-4, the J gene TRBJ2-5; maybe TRBD2 (5 bases). Trimming stripped 7 bases from V and 3 bases from J, with 12 bases between. The CDR3 length is 13 residues. The CDR3 sequence is CASNRGREETQYF. The CDR3 DNA reads TGTGCCAGCAACCGGGGTAGGGAAGAGACCCAGTACTTC.

Only one count was recorded for this clonotype. The chain joins TRBV3-1 to TRBJ2-2; 9 positions match TRBD2. J lost 4 bases, V lost 4 bases, and 10 bases had no gene match. The CDR3 is 17 residues long. Germline V gene data show CDR1 as LGHDT and CDR2 as YNNKEL (reference sequence). The CDR3 here is CASSPDRLAGFTGELFF. The CDR3 nucleotides read TGTGCCAGCAGCCCTGACCGCCTAGCGGGGTTCACCGGGGAGCTGTTTTTT.

The chain combines TRBV6-5 with TRBJ1-1, with D possibly being TRBD1 (5 bases). Trimming cost V 2 bases and J 5 bases, with 12 bases left between them. The CDR3 contains 14 residues. Per germline, CDR1 MNHEY and CDR2 SVGAGI. The chain's CDR3 is CASSYRGGWTEAFF. As DNA, the CDR3 is TGTGCCAGCAGTTACCGGGGGGGTTGGACTGAAGCTTTCTTT.

The chain couples TRBV4-2 to TRBJ2-4; the D gene is possibly TRBD1 (5 bases). Germline loops: CDR1 LGHNA, CDR2 YNFKEQ. V was pared by 4 bases and J by 4 bases, with 11 bases between. The CDR3 consists of 14 residues. CDR3 coding DNA: TGTGCCAGCAGCCCGACAGCGTTGAAAAACATTCAGTACTTC. Encoded protein: CASSPTALKNIQYF.

The chain joins TRBV3-1 to TRBJ2-3; D assignment may be TRBD1 or TRBD2 (5 bases each). The CDR3 sequence is 16 residues long. The germline CDR1 and CDR2 sequences are LGHDT and YNNKEL (reference sequence). V gave up 1 base and J gave up 3 bases, with 14 bases separating them. CDR3 loop: CASSQVRGKGTDTQYF. The CDR3 DNA reads TGTGCCAGCAGCCAAGTCAGAGGGAAGGGGACAGATACGCAGTATTTT.

In nucleotides, the CDR3 is TGTGCCAGCAGTTACTCGACCCCCTCCTACAATGAGCAGTTCTTC. It specifies CASSYSTPSYNEQFF. J is TRBJ2-1 and V is TRBV6-5; no reliable D call. Germline CDR1 MNHEY, CDR2 SVGAGI. Trimming took off 0 bases at V and 0 bases at J, with 6 bases between the two ends. This CDR3 is built from 15 residues.

The V gene is TRBV5-6, the J gene TRBJ1-2; D is uncertain. V was pared by 1 base and J by 4 bases, with 17 bases between. The CDR3 covers 16 residues. Germline V gene sequence: CDR1 SGHDT, CDR2 YYEEEE. The CDR3 coding sequence is TGTGCCAGCAGCTTGAATCGCCCAACTTGGTCCTATGGCTACACCTTC. This sequence encodes CASSLNRPTWSYGYTF.

Only a few counts were recorded for this clonotype. The chain uses TRBV6-2 or TRBV6-3 and TRBJ1-2; D call uncertain. In germline, CDR1 is MNHEY, CDR2 SVGEGT. This CDR3 has 10 residues. V was pared by 8 bases and J by 7 bases, with 8 bases between. DNA of the CDR3: TGTGCCAGCCGCTCGGGTGGCTACACCTTC. Amino acids: CASRSGGYTF.

Here the CDR3 DNA reads TGTGCCATCAGTGAGTCGGAAAGGTTTGTAAGCAATGAGCAGTTCTTC. Translation: CAISESERFVSNEQFF. J is TRBJ2-1 and V is TRBV10-3; D is unresolved. The germline CDR1 and CDR2 sequences are ENHRY and SYGVKD. This CDR3 contains 16 residues. The V end lost 0 bases, the J end lost 6 bases, and 15 bases lay between the germline ends.

This chain uses TRBV10-3 with TRBJ1-6; D call uncertain. The CDR3 totals 13 residues. The germline V gene encodes CDR1 ENHRY and CDR2 SYGVKD. V dropped 6 bases and J dropped 8 bases, with 11 bases sitting between them. The DNA for the CDR3 is TGTGCCATCAGAGACCCTGGGGATTCACCCCTCCACTTT. Amino acids: CAIRDPGDSPLHF.

As regards this clonotype: At one of its ends the junction is not consistent with the germline gene, which may arise from a read error. V usage is TRBV12-3 or TRBV12-4 and J usage is TRBJ2-3, with D perhaps matching TRBD2 (5 bases). The CDR3 extends over 11 amino acids. The CDR3 region is CASSSTDAQYF. CDR3 coding DNA: TGTGCCAGCTCTAGCACAGATGCGCAGTATTTT.

The chain uses TRBV7-2 and TRBJ2-4; D not resolved. CDR1 SGHTA and CDR2 FQGNSA come from the germline V gene. The CDR3 is 15 residues long. The ends were cut back, 4 bases at V and 0 bases at J, with 10 bases in the middle. The CDR3 coding sequence is TGTGCCAGCAGCTCGCCCTTGGTAGCCAAAAACATTCAGTACTTC. It translates to CASSSPLVAKNIQYF.

This rearrangement joins TRBV5-1 to TRBJ2-5; tentative D call: TRBD1 (6 bases). Trimming pared 4 bases from V and 2 bases from J, leaving 15 bases between. Germline loops: CDR1 SGHRS, CDR2 YFSETQ. CDR3 size: 15 residues. The CDR3, as DNA: TGCGCCAGCAGCCTCCAGAGGGACAAACAAGAGACCCAGTACTTC. Translated, it gives CASSLQRDKQETQYF.

This clonotype was seen a single time. Being one base from a much bigger clone, this may be a read error. The V gene is TRBV29-1, the J gene TRBJ2-5; D not certain. Trimming cost V 5 bases and J 11 bases, with 6 bases left between them. The CDR3 is 8 residues long. Germline V gene data show CDR1 as SQVTM and CDR2 as ANQGSEA. CDR3 sequence: CSVSEQYF. CDR3 coding DNA: TGCAGCGTTAGTGAGCAGTACTTC.

This clonotype appeared many times. This may arise from a read error, as a much more abundant clone is one base away. J is TRBJ2-2 and V is TRBV7-6; D is perhaps TRBD1 (6 bases). Germline V CDR1 and CDR2: SGHVS, FNYEAQ. V lost 4 bases and J 6 bases, leaving 18 bases between the germline ends. This CDR3 spans 16 amino acids. The CDR3 spells CASSSKVGARAGELFF. CDR3 nucleotides: TGTGCCAGCAGCTCGAAAGTGGGGGCAAGGGCCGGGGAGCTGTTTTTT.

In regard to this clonotype: A junction end diverges from the germline sequence, so it may reflect a read error. The chain combines TRBV28 with TRBJ2-7, with 7 nucleotides matching TRBD1. Per germline, CDR1 MDHEN and CDR2 SYDVKM. This CDR3 has 14 amino acids. The CDR3 loop reads CAGRDSRLTYEQYF. The DNA for the CDR3 is TGTGCCGGCAGGGACAGCCGACTCACCTACGAGCAGTACTTC.